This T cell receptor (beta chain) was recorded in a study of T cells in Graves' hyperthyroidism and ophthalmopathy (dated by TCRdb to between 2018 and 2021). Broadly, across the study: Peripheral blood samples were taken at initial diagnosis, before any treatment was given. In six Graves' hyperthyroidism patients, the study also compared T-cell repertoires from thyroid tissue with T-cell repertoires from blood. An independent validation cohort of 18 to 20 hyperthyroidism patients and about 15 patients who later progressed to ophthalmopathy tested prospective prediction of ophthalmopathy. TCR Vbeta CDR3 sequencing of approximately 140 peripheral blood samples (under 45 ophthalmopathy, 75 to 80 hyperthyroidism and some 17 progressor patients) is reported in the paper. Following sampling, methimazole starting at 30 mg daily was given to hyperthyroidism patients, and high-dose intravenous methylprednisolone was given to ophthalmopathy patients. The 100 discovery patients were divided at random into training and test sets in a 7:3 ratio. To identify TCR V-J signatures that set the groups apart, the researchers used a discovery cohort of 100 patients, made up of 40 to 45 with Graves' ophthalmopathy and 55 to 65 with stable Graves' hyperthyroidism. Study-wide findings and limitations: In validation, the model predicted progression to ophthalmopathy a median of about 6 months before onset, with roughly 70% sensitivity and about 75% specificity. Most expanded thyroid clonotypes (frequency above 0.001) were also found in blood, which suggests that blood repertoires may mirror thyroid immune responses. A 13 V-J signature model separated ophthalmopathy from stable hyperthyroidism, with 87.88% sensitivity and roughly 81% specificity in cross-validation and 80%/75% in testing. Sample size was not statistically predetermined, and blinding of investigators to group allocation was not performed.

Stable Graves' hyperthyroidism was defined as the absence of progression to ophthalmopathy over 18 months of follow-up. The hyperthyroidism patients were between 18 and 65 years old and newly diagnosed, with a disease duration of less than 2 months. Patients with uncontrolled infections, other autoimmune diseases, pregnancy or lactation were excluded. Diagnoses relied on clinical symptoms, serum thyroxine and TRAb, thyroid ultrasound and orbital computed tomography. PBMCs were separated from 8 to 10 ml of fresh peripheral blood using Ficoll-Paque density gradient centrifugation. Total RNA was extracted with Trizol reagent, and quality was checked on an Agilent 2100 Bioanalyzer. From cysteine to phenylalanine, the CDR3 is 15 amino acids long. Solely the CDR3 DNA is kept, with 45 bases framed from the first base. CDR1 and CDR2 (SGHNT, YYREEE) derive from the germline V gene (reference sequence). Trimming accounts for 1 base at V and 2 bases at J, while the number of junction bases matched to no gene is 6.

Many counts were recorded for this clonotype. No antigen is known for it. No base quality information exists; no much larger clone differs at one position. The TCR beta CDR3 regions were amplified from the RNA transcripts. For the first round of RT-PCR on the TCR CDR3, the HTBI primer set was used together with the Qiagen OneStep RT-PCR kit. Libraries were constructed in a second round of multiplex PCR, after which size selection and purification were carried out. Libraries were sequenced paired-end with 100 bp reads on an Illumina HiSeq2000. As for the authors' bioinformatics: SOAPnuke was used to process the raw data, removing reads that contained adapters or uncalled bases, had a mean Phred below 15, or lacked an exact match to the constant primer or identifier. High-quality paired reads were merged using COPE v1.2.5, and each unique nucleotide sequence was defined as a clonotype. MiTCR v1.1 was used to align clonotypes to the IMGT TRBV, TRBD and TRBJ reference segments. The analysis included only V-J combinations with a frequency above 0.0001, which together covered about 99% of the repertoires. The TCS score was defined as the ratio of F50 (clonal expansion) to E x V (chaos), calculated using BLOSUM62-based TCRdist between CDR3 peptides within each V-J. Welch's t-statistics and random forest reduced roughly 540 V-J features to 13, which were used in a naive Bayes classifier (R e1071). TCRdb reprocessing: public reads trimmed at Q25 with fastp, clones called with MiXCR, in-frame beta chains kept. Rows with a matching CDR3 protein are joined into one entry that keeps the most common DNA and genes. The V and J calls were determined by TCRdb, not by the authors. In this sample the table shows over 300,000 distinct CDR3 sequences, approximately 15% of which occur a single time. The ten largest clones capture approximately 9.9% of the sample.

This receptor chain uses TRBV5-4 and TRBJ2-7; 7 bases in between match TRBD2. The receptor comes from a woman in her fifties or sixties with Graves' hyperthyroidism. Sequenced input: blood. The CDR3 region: CASSLNRGRPYEQYF. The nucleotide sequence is TGTGCCAGCAGCTTGAATCGCGGGAGACCCTACGAGCAGTACTTC.